Here is one T cell receptor (beta chain) with its context. Its antigen is currently unknown. Germline CDR1 SNHLY, CDR2 FYNNEI. V was cut by 9 bases and J by 3 bases, with 17 bases left in between. The CDR3 totals 14 residues. MiXCR, run by TCRdb on the reads, gives a single entry per CDR3 protein. Here the sample spans some 800,000 distinct CDR3 sequences, 30% to 35% being singletons. The record originates from a study of T cell repertoires in cytomegalovirus infection. In the study overall: Recently identified HLA-C-restricted CMV epitopes and well-studied HLA-B-restricted CMV epitopes were used by the study. Public TCR beta signatures indicated both CMV infection and matching HLA type.

Study results and caveats: The ex vivo response was dominated by HLA-C-restricted CMV-specific TCR beta clonotypes. Using cumulative public TCR beta family frequency, the authors identified those who carried CMV together with the relevant HLA.

The chain couples TRBV2 to TRBJ1-1; TRBD1 is a possible D gene (5 bases). The clonotype originates from a human donor in good health (CMV status not recorded). Some clones in this sample may be carry-over from other donors' samples. Material: cultured CD8+ T cells from PBMCs, obtained from culture after CMV antigen stimulation. CDR3 nucleotides: TGTGCCAGTTTTCGGCCGGGGGGGGACACTGAAGCTTTCTTT. Its translation: CASFRPGGDTEAFF.